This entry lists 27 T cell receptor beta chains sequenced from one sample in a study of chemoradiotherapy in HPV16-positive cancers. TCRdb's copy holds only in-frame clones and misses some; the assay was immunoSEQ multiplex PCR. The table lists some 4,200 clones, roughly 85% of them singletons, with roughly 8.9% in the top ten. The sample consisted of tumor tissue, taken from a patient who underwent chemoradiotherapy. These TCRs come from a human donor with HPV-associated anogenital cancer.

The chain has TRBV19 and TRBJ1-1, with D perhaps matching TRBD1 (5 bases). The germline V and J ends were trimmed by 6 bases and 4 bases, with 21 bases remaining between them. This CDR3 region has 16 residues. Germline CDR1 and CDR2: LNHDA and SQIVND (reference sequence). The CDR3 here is CASREGVGTRGTEAFF. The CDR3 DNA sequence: TGTGCCAGTAGAGAAGGGGTTGGGACTCGGGGCACTGAAGCTTTCTTT.

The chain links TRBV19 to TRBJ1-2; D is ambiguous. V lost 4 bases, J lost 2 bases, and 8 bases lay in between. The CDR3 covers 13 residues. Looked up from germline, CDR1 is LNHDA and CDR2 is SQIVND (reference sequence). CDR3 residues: CASSREGNYGYTF. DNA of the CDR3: TGTGCCAGTAGTAGAGAGGGAAACTATGGCTACACCTTC.

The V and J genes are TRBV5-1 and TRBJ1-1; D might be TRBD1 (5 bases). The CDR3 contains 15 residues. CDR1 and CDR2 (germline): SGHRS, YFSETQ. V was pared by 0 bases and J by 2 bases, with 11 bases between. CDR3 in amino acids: CASSLAAGPNTEAFF. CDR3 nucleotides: TGCGCCAGCAGCTTGGCCGCAGGGCCCAACACTGAAGCTTTCTTT.

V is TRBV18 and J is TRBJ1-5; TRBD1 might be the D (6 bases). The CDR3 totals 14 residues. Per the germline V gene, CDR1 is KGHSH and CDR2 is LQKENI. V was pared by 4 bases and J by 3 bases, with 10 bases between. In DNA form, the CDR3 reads TGTGCCAGCTCACAGGGGGATTTCAATCAGCCCCAGCATTTT. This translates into CASSQGDFNQPQHF.

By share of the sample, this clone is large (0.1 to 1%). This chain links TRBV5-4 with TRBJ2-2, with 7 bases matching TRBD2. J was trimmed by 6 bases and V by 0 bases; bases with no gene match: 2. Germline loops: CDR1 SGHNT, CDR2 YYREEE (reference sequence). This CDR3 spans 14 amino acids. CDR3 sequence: CASSLGTSAGELFF. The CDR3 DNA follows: TGTGCCAGCAGCTTGGGGACTAGTGCCGGGGAGCTGTTTTTT.

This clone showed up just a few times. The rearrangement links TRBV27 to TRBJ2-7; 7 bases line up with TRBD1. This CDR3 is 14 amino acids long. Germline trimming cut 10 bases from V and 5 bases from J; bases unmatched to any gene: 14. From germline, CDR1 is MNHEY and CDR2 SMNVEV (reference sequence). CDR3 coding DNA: TGTGCCACCAAACCGGGACAGCCATCCAACGAGCAGTACTTC. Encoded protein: CATKPGQPSNEQYF.

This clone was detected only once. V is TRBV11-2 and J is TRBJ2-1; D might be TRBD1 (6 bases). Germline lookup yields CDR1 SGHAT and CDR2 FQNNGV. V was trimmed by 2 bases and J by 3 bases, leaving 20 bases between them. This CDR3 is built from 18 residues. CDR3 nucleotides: TGTGCCAGCAGCTTAACGGGGTGGAAACAGGGATTCTACAATGAGCAGTTCTTC. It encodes CASSLTGWKQGFYNEQFF. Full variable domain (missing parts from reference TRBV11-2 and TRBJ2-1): EAGVAQSPRYKIIEKRQSVAFWCNPISGHATLYWYQQILGQGPKLLIQFQNNGVVDDSQLPKDRFSAERLKGVDSTLKIQPAKLEDSAVYLCASSLTGWKQGFYNEQFFGPGTRLTVL.

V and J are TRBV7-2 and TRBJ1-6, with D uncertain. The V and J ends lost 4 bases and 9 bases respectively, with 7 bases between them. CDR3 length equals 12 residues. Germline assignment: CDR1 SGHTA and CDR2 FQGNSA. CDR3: CASSSPLSPLHF. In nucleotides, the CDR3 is TGTGCCAGCAGCTCCCCTCTTTCACCCCTCCACTTT.

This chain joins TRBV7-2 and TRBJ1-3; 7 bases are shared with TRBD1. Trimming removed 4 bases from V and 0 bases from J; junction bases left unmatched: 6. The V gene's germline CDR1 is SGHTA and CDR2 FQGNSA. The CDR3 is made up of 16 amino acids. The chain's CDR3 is CASSSTGTFSGNTIYF. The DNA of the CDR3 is TGTGCCAGCAGCTCGACAGGGACCTTCTCTGGAAACACCATATATTTT.

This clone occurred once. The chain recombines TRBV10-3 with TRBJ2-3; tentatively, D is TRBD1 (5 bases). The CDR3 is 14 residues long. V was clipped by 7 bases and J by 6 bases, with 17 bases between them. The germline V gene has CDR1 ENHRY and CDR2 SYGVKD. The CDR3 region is CAIKIGADRDTQYF. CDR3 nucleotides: TGTGCCATCAAGATAGGGGCAGATAGGGATACGCAGTATTTT.

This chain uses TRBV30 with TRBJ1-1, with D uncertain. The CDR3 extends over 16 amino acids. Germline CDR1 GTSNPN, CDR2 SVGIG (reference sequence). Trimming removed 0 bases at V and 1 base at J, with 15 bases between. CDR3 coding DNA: TGTGCCTGGAGTGTGTGGGGTGTAGGGTCGAACACTGAAGCTTTCTTT. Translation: CAWSVWGVGSNTEAFF.

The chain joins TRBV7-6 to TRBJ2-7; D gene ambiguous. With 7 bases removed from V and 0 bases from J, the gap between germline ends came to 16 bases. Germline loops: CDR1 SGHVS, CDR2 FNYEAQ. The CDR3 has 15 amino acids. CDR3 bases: TGTGCCAGCACCCCCTCATTGCAAAGCTCCTACGAGCAGTACTTC. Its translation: CASTPSLQSSYEQYF.

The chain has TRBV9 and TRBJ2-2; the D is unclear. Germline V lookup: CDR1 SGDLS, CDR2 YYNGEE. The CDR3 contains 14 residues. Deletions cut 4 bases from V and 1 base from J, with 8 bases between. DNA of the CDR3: TGTGCCAGCAGCCTCAGACAGAACACCGGGGAGCTGTTTTTT. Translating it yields CASSLRQNTGELFF. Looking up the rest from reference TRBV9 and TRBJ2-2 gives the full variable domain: DSGVTQTPKHLITATGQRVTLRCSPRSGDLSVYWYQQSLDQGLQFLIQYYNGEERAKGNILERFSAQQFPDLHSELNLSSLELGDSALYFCASSLRQNTGELFFGEGSRLTVL.

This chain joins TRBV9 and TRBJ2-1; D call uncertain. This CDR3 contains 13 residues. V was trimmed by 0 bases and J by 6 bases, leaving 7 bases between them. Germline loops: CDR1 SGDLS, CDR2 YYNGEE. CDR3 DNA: TGTGCCAGCAGCGTAGCTGCCGGCAATGAGCAGTTCTTC. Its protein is CASSVAAGNEQFF.

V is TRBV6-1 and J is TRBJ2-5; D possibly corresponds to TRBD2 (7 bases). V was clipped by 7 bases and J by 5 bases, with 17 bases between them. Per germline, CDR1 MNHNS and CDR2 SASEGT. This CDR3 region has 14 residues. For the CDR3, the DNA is TGTGCCAGCATTCGGTCGGGGGGCGGGGAGACCCAGTACTTC. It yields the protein CASIRSGGGETQYF.

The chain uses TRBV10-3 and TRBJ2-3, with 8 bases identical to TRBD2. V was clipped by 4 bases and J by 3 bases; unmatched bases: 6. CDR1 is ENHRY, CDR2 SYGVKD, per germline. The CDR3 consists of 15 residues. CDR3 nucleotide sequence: TGTGCCATCAGTGGACTAGCGATCGGGACAGATACGCAGTATTTT. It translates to CAISGLAIGTDTQYF.

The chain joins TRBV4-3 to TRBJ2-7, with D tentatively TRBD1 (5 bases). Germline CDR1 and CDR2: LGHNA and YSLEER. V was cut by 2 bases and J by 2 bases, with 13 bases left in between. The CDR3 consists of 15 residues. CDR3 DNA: TGCGCCAGCAGCCAATTGTCGGACACCACCTACGAGCAGTACTTC. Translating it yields CASSQLSDTTYEQYF.

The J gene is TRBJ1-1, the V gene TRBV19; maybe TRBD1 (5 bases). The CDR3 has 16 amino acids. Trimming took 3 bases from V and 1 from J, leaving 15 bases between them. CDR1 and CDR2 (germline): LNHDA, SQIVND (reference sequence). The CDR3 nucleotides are TGTGCCAGTAGTATGACCCTGGTCGGGGCGAACACTGAAGCTTTCTTT. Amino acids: CASSMTLVGANTEAFF.

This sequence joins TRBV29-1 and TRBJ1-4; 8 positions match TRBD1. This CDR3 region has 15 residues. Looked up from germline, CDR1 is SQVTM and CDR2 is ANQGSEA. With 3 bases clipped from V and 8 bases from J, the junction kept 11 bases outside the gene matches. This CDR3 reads CSVDLGQGKGEKLFF. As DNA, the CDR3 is TGCAGCGTTGACTTAGGACAGGGTAAAGGCGAAAAACTGTTTTTT.

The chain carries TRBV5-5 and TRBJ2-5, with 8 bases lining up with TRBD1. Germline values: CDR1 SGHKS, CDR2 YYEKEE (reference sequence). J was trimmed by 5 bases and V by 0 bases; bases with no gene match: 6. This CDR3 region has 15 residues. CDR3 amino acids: CASSLGQGITETQYF. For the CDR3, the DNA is TGTGCCAGCAGCTTGGGACAGGGGATCACCGAGACCCAGTACTTC.

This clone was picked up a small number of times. The CDR3 DNA reads as TGTGCCAGCAGTGATGGGAGCTCTGGGGCCAACGTCCTGACTTTC. It yields the protein CASSDGSSGANVLTF. The V call is TRBV6-4, the J call TRBJ2-6, with D possibly being TRBD2 (5 bases). The V end was cut by 3 bases, the J end by 0 bases, with 6 bases between. The germline V gene encodes CDR1 MRHNA and CDR2 SNTAGT. The CDR3 loop spans 15 amino acids.

The CDR3 loop reads CASSPQGWGGGVETQYF. CDR3 nucleotides: TGTGCCAGCAGCCCCCAAGGGTGGGGGGGAGGGGTAGAGACCCAGTACTTC. V is TRBV7-3 and J is TRBJ2-5; 7 bases match TRBD2. Looked up from germline, CDR1 is SGHTA and CDR2 is FQGTGA. CDR3 length equals 17 residues. With V trimmed by 5 bases and J by 4 bases, 16 bases remained unmatched.

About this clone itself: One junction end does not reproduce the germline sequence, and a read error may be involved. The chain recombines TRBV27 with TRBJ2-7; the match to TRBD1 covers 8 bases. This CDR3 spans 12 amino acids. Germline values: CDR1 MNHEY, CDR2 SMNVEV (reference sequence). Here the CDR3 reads CASSLGRGRLNF. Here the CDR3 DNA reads TGTGCCAGCAGTTTAGGCAGGGGGCGATTAAACTTC.

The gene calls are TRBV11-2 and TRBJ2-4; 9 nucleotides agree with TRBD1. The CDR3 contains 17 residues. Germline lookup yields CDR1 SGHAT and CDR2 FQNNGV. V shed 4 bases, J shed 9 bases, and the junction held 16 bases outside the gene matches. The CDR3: CASSSNAAGDRVVIQYF. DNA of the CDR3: TGTGCCAGCAGCTCTAATGCCGCCGGGGACAGGGTGGTCATTCAGTACTTC.

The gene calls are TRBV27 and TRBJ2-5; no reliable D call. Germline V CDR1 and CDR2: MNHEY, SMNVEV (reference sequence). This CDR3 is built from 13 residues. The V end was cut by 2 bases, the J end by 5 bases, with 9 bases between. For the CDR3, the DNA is TGTGCCAGCAGTTTACCGAATGCGGAGACCCAGTACTTC. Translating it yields CASSLPNAETQYF.

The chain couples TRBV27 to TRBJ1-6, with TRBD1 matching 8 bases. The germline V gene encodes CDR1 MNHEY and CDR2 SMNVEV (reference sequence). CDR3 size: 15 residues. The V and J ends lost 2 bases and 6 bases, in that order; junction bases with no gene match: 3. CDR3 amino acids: CASSLRTGFNSPLHF. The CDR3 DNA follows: TGTGCCAGCAGTTTAAGGACAGGGTTTAATTCACCCCTCCACTTT.

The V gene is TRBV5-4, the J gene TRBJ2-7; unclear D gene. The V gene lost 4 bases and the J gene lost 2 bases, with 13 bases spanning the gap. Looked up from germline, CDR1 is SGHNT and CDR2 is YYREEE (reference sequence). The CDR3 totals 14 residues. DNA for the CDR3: TGTGCCAGCAGCCGACAAGGGTCTACCTACGAGCAGTACTTC. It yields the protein CASSRQGSTYEQYF.